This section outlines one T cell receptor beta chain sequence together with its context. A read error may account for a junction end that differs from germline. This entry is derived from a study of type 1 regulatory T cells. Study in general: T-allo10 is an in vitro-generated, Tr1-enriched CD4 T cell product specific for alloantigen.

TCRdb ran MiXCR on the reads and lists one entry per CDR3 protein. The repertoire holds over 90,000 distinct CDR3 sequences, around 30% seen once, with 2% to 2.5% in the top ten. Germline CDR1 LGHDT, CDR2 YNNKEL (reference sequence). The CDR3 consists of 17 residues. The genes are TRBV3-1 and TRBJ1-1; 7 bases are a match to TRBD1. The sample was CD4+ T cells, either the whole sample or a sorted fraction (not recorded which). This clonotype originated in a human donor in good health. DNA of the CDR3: TGTGCTAGCAGCCAAGAAGGGGGCTTCGGGATAGGGACTGAAGCTTTCTTT. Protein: CASSQEGGFGIGTEAFF.